This T cell receptor (beta chain) was recovered during a study of beta chain features in type 1 diabetes. Background on the study: Healthy donors, compared against patients, showed similar age, gender and cell yields. General study findings and limits: TCRB CDR3s from Type 1 diabetes patients were moderately but significantly shorter in all four CD4+ subsets. A PCR bias possibly favoring shorter templates would apply equally to patients and controls.

Of note for this clone: Its matching antigen is unknown.

cDNA synthesis used the whole RNA isolate, giving expressed TCRB sequences. Clones were read by immunoSEQ multiplex PCR, and TCRdb kept only the in-frame ones, dropping some. The top ten clones hold over 5.5% of a sample with 250,000 to 400,000 clones, less than 15% of them seen once. The CDR3 has 17 amino acids. Trimming at V came to 5 bases and at J to 7 bases, leaving 17 bases not matched to a gene. Germline V CDR1 and CDR2: SGHAT, FQNNGV. Markers CD45RO/CCR7/CD25/CD127/CD95/CD27 served to sort CD4+ naive, central memory, regulatory and stem cell-like memory cells. This receptor was identified in a man aged 25 to 40 in good health. The V and J genes are TRBV11-2 and TRBJ1-5, with 7 bases fitting TRBD1. Sequenced: central memory CD4+ T cells from blood. In DNA form, the CDR3 reads TGTGCCAGCAGCACCCGACAGGGATGGGTCAAATGCCAGCCCCAGCATTTT. The encoded protein is CASSTRQGWVKCQPQHF.